This T cell receptor beta chain is drawn from a study of blood T cell repertoires in COVID-19. TCRdb's copy holds only in-frame clones and misses some; the assay was immunoSEQ multiplex PCR. The sample yields some 240,000 clones, over 70% seen once. The V gene end was trimmed by 0 bases and the J gene end by 5 bases; junction bases not matched to a gene: 4. The germline V gene encodes CDR1 LGHNA and CDR2 YSLEER. The CDR3 extends over 15 amino acids. About this clone: Other DNA sequences of this sample code for an identical CDR3.

The origin of this receptor is a woman aged 70-85 years with acute or convalescent COVID-19. This chain connects TRBV4-3 to TRBJ2-1; 7 bases align to TRBD1. The source material was peripheral blood. The CDR3 loop reads CASSQDYRGNNEQFF. The CDR3, as DNA: TGCGCCAGCAGCCAAGATTACAGGGGAAACAATGAGCAGTTCTTC.